Shown below are 29 T cell receptor beta chains from a single sample sequenced in a study of T-cell memory formation after mild COVID-19. MiXCR was run by TCRdb on the 5' RACE reads, yielding one entry per CDR3 protein. Of some 97,000 distinct CDR3 sequences in the sample, 11% were seen once. The specimen was PBMCs or a T cell subset sorted from them (not recorded which). All receptors come from a man younger than 30 who had mild COVID-19 (a few samples of this study predate the infection). Cell type and time point are not known.

The chain carries TRBV20-1 and TRBJ2-2, with 9 nucleotides matching TRBD1. V lost 2 bases, J lost 1 base, and 5 bases stayed unmatched. This CDR3 contains 16 residues. CDR1 DFQATT and CDR2 SNEGSKA come from the germline V gene (reference sequence). The CDR3 region is CSARSRDRENTGELFF. The CDR3 DNA reads as TGCAGTGCTAGATCCCGGGACAGGGAGAACACCGGGGAGCTGTTTTTT.

This clonotype has a handful of counts. In nucleotides, the CDR3 is TGTGCCAGCAGCTTAGCGGCCAATGAGCAGTTCTTC. Encoded protein: CASSLAANEQFF. The genes are TRBV7-9 and TRBJ2-1; D not resolved. Germline V gene data show CDR1 as SEHNR and CDR2 as FQNEAQ (reference sequence). V was trimmed by 0 bases and J by 6 bases, leaving 3 bases between them. The CDR3 spans 12 residues.

This clonotype was seen more than once but under ten times. The chain links TRBV30 to TRBJ2-5; maybe TRBD1 (5 bases). V was clipped by 0 bases and J by 4 bases, with 15 bases between them. Germline CDR1 is GTSNPN and CDR2 is SVGIG (reference sequence). The CDR3 loop spans 15 amino acids. The CDR3 sequence: CAWSVVQGRGETQYF. As DNA, the CDR3 is TGTGCCTGGAGTGTAGTGCAGGGAAGAGGAGAGACCCAGTACTTC.

This clonotype has more than one count but fewer than ten. The V call is TRBV11-2, the J call TRBJ2-7; D may match TRBD1 or TRBD2 (6 bases each). The V gene's germline CDR1 is SGHAT and CDR2 FQNNGV. Trimming removed 5 bases at V and 6 bases at J, with 14 bases between. The CDR3 consists of 13 residues. The CDR3 reads CASSAGGRGEQYF. The CDR3, as DNA: TGTGCCAGCAGCGCCGGGGGCCGTGGCGAGCAGTACTTC.

The gene calls are TRBV27 and TRBJ2-1; the match to TRBD2 covers 7 bases. This CDR3 is 12 amino acids long. Trimming at V came to 5 bases and at J to 10 bases, leaving 5 bases not matched to a gene. CDR1 and CDR2 from the germline V gene are MNHEY and SMNVEV (reference sequence). The CDR3 here is CASSPSGREQFF. CDR3 DNA sequence: TGTGCCAGCAGTCCTAGCGGTCGGGAGCAGTTCTTC.

The chain recombines TRBV19 with TRBJ2-2; 11 positions match TRBD1. The CDR3 extends over 14 amino acids. V was clipped by 9 bases and J by 5 bases; unmatched bases: 5. Germline V gives CDR1 LNHDA, CDR2 SQIVND (reference sequence). CDR3 amino acids: CASSGTGGTGELFF. The CDR3, as DNA: TGTGCCAGCTCCGGGACAGGGGGGACCGGGGAGCTGTTTTTT.

This chain joins TRBV6-5 and TRBJ1-5, with TRBD1 matching 9 bases. CDR3 length: 14 residues. V gave up 2 bases and J gave up 6 bases; unmatched junction bases: 2. In germline, CDR1 is MNHEY, CDR2 SVGAGI. The CDR3 is CASSYGTGTQPQHF. The DNA of the CDR3 is TGTGCCAGCAGTTACGGGACAGGGACTCAGCCCCAGCATTTT.

The chain has TRBV20-1 and TRBJ2-2; D not certain. CDR3 size: 15 residues. Germline-derived CDR1 and CDR2 are DFQATT and SNEGSKA (reference sequence). Trimming took off 0 bases at V and 3 bases at J, with 11 bases between the two ends. CDR3 DNA sequence: TGCAGTGCTAGAGATCCTAGTTGGGACACCGGGGAGCTGTTTTTT. It yields the protein CSARDPSWDTGELFF.

The rearrangement links TRBV6-2 or TRBV6-3 to TRBJ2-5; D gene unclear. V lost 0 bases and J 5 bases, leaving 4 bases between the germline ends. CDR1 MNHEY and CDR2 SVGEGT come from the germline V gene. The CDR3 is 12 residues long. CDR3 region: CASSYSIETQYF. The CDR3 nucleotides read TGTGCCAGCAGTTACTCAATTGAGACCCAGTACTTC.

This clonotype was observed a handful of times. This rearrangement joins TRBV28 to TRBJ1-2; 10 nucleotides line up with TRBD1. This CDR3 has 13 residues. V shed 3 bases and J 8 bases; nucleotides not matched to a gene: 3. Germline-derived CDR1 and CDR2 are MDHEN and SYDVKM. Here the CDR3 reads CASSLGDRGGYTF. The CDR3 nucleotides read TGTGCCAGCAGTTTGGGGGACAGGGGCGGCTACACCTTC.

The J gene is TRBJ2-3, the V gene TRBV6-5, with D possibly being TRBD2 (5 bases). V lost 6 bases to trimming and J lost 2 bases, with 15 bases between them. The length of the CDR3 is 15 residues. Germline V CDR1 and CDR2: MNHEY, SVGAGI. CDR3 region: CASRHLRATTDTQYF. CDR3 DNA: TGTGCCAGCAGACACCTGAGGGCCACCACAGATACGCAGTATTTT.

This clonotype was seen a handful of times. V is TRBV7-9 and J is TRBJ1-1, with D hard to call. The CDR3 length is 14 residues. Trimming shortened V by 1 base and J by 4 bases, and 10 bases separated the two germline ends. The V gene's germline CDR1 is SEHNR and CDR2 FQNEAQ (reference sequence). The CDR3 DNA is TGTGCCAGCAGCTTAGTCGAGGAGTCCACTGAAGCTTTCTTT. Encoded protein: CASSLVEESTEAFF.

The rearrangement uses TRBV27 and TRBJ1-5; D is unclear. Germline V lookup: CDR1 MNHEY, CDR2 SMNVEV (reference sequence). V shed 0 bases and J shed 0 bases, with 15 bases lying between them. The CDR3 loop spans 18 amino acids. CDR3 loop: CASSLSSSGEYSNQPQHF. CDR3 coding DNA: TGTGCCAGCAGTTTATCTTCCTCCGGGGAGTATAGCAATCAGCCCCAGCATTTT.

In this sample, this clonotype turned up a few times. This chain uses TRBV27 with TRBJ1-1; D call uncertain. Germline values: CDR1 MNHEY, CDR2 SMNVEV (reference sequence). This CDR3 contains 13 residues. Trimming removed 2 bases from V and 1 base from J, with 5 bases in between. In DNA, the CDR3 is TGTGCCAGCAGTTTAGGGTGGAACACTGAAGCTTTCTTT. Protein product: CASSLGWNTEAFF.

V and J are TRBV7-2 and TRBJ2-3, with D hard to call. The CDR3 length is 13 residues. Trimming pared 5 bases from V and 4 bases from J, leaving 10 bases between. Germline V gene lookup returns CDR1 SGHTA and CDR2 FQGNSA. DNA for the CDR3: TGTGCCAGCAGCCTCGAACGGGCAGATACGCAGTATTTT. This codes for CASSLERADTQYF.

The sample holds a few counts of this clonotype. The genes are TRBV5-6 and TRBJ2-5, with 9 bases aligning to TRBD1. CDR3 size: 17 residues. With 4 bases clipped from V and 1 base from J, the junction kept 11 bases outside the gene matches. CDR1 and CDR2 from the germline V gene are SGHDT and YYEEEE. CDR3 sequence (DNA): TGTGCCAGCAGCCGTAGGACAGGGGTTCTGGGCCAAGAGACCCAGTACTTC. It encodes CASSRRTGVLGQETQYF.

The V gene is TRBV7-2, the J gene TRBJ2-3; the D gene is possibly TRBD2 (6 bases). Germline V gene sequence: CDR1 SGHTA, CDR2 FQGNSA. This CDR3 spans 18 amino acids. V lost 2 bases and J 0 bases, leaving 18 bases between the germline ends. CDR3 DNA: TGTGCCAGCAGCTTATGGGTTGGAGGGCGGCAAAGCACAGATACGCAGTATTTT. Translation: CASSLWVGGRQSTDTQYF.

This clonotype was seen only a few times. The rearrangement joins TRBV6-2 or TRBV6-3 to TRBJ1-2; no clear D gene. The V gene lost 0 bases and the J gene lost 4 bases, with 3 bases spanning the gap. Germline lookup yields CDR1 MNHEY and CDR2 SVGEGT. This CDR3 region has 12 residues. As DNA, the CDR3 is TGTGCCAGCAGTTACTCCAGCTATGGCTACACCTTC. It encodes CASSYSSYGYTF.

This clonotype was seen a few times. V is TRBV7-4 and J is TRBJ2-3, with 11 bases matching TRBD2. Germline V gene lookup returns CDR1 SGHVT and CDR2 SQSDAQ. The CDR3 covers 17 residues. After removal of 3 bases from V and 2 bases from J, the junction contained 7 bases not matched to a gene. The DNA of the CDR3 is TGTGCCAGCAGCTTGACGACTAGCGGGGCTAACACAGATACGCAGTATTTT. Translation gives CASSLTTSGANTDTQYF. Filled out from reference TRBV7-4 and TRBJ2-3, the complete variable domain reads GAGVSQSPRYKVAKRGRDVALRCDSISGHVTLYWYRQTLGQGSEVLTYSQSDAQRDKSGRPSGRFSAERPERSVSTLKIQRTEQGDSAVYLCASSLTTSGANTDTQYFGPGTRLTVL.

The V call is TRBV27, the J call TRBJ2-1; the match to TRBD2 covers 15 bases. The germline gives CDR1 MNHEY, CDR2 SMNVEV (reference sequence). V was clipped by 6 bases and J by 1 base; unmatched bases: 4. The CDR3 has 17 amino acids. CDR3: CASRGLAGGRSYNEQFF. As DNA, the CDR3 is TGTGCCAGCAGGGGACTAGCGGGGGGACGGTCCTACAATGAGCAGTTCTTC.

This clonotype was counted ten times or more. CDR3 DNA: TGTGCCAGCAGTGACTCAGCGGGGGGGCCAGATACGCAGTATTTT. Amino acid sequence: CASSDSAGGPDTQYF. The chain couples TRBV6-4 to TRBJ2-3; TRBD2 matches at 10 bases. V gave up 0 bases and J gave up 4 bases; unmatched junction bases: 1. This CDR3 comprises 15 residues. Germline assignment: CDR1 MRHNA and CDR2 SNTAGT.

This clonotype has only a few counts. The chain has TRBV4-3 and TRBJ1-2, with D unresolved. The germline CDR1 and CDR2 sequences are LGHNA and YSLEER. V lost 3 bases and J 5 bases, leaving 10 bases between the germline ends. This CDR3 contains 13 residues. CDR3 residues: CASSHLTEYGYTF. The CDR3 nucleotides read TGCGCCAGCAGCCATCTTACAGAGTATGGCTACACCTTC.

This clonotype was detected a few times. DNA of the CDR3: TGTGCCACTGGGGAGGAACTGAACACTGAAGCTTTCTTT. Translating it yields CATGEELNTEAFF. This chain joins TRBV12-3 or TRBV12-4 and TRBJ1-1, with D uncertain. The CDR3 loop spans 13 amino acids. The V gene lost 10 bases and the J gene lost 0 bases, with 12 bases spanning the gap.

On this clonotype itself: At one end, the junction sequence differs from germline, possibly due to a read error. The CDR3 DNA is TGTGCCAGCAGTTACTCGACTAGCGTGGACGGGGAGATGTTTTTT. It yields the protein CASSYSTSVDGEMFF. The chain carries TRBV6-2 or TRBV6-3 and TRBJ2-2; 8 bases line up with TRBD2. The CDR3 is 15 amino acids. Germline V CDR1 and CDR2: MNHEY, SVGEGT.

This sequence joins TRBV4-1 and TRBJ1-5; weak D call: TRBD1 (5 bases). CDR1 is MGHRA, CDR2 YSYEKL, per germline. V dropped 1 base and J dropped 7 bases, with 14 bases sitting between them. The CDR3 extends over 15 amino acids. The CDR3 region is CASSQGPWGGQPQHF. The CDR3 DNA reads TGCGCCAGCAGCCAAGGCCCATGGGGCGGACAGCCCCAGCATTTT.

This clonotype was seen only a few times. CDR3: CAIGDSAMSNQPQHF. For the CDR3, the DNA is TGTGCCATCGGGGACAGCGCGATGTCCAATCAGCCCCAGCATTTT. The gene calls are TRBV10-3 and TRBJ1-5, with 7 bases lining up with TRBD1. There are 15 residues in the CDR3. Trimming removed 8 bases from V and 3 bases from J; junction bases left unmatched: 10. Germline CDR1 is ENHRY and CDR2 is SYGVKD.

This clonotype appeared a few times. This rearrangement joins TRBV5-1 to TRBJ2-3; 7 positions match TRBD2. The CDR3 is 14 amino acids. Germline V lookup: CDR1 SGHRS, CDR2 YFSETQ. V was clipped by 2 bases and J by 2 bases; unmatched bases: 2. The CDR3 is CASSLAGITDTQYF. The DNA for the CDR3 is TGCGCCAGCAGCTTAGCGGGGATCACAGATACGCAGTATTTT.

A few counts support this clonotype. The V gene is TRBV12-3 or TRBV12-4, the J gene TRBJ1-2; no reliable D call. CDR3 length: 12 amino acids. The germline V and J ends were trimmed by 2 bases and 8 bases, with 9 bases remaining between them. This CDR3 reads CASSLRGWGYTF. The CDR3 nucleotides are TGTGCCAGCAGTTTACGGGGTTGGGGCTACACCTTC.

This clonotype has ten or more counts. The rearrangement links TRBV7-9 to TRBJ2-3; D is unclear. The germline gives CDR1 SEHNR, CDR2 FQNEAQ (reference sequence). The CDR3 runs 16 residues. V dropped 2 bases and J dropped 4 bases, with 16 bases sitting between them. This chain's CDR3 is CASSLIGRGAADTQYF. CDR3 DNA: TGTGCCAGCAGCTTAATAGGTCGCGGTGCGGCAGATACGCAGTATTTT.